This is a list of T cell receptor beta chains from one sample in a study of blood T cell repertoires in COVID-19. Using immunoSEQ multiplex PCR, the repertoire was profiled, and TCRdb retains in-frame clones only, with some absent. The sample has about 180,000 clones, 80% seen once; the top ten hold 6% to 7.5%. Sequences were obtained from peripheral blood. Every receptor here comes from a man aged 65 to 85 with active or convalescent COVID-19. CDR3s include the opening cysteine and the closing phenylalanine or tryptophan. A D gene is named only where the DNA matches it firmly. A clone size is listed for some rows: how often the clone was seen (once, few, many), or a class if it is expanded.

j_call v_call clone_size d_call cdr3_aa cdr3_nt
TRBJ2-4 TRBV7-9 . TRBD2 CASSLGPAGGAQNIQYF TGTGCCAGCAGCTTAGGTCCCGCGGGAGGGGCCCAAAACATTCAGTACTTC
TRBJ1-1 TRBV21-1 . . CASSIGGTSRHTNTEAFF TGTGCCAGCAGCATTGGAGGAACCTCTCGTCACACCAACACTGAAGCTTTCTTT
TRBJ2-1 TRBV24-1 . TRBD2 CATSERAGDGEQFF TGTGCCACCAGTGAGAGAGCGGGAGATGGTGAGCAGTTCTTC
TRBJ2-7 TRBV3-1/TRBV3-2 . TRBD2 CASSQGAGASSYEQYF TGTGCCAGCAGCCAAGGAGCGGGGGCCAGCTCCTACGAGCAGTACTTC
TRBJ2-1 TRBV21-1 . . CASRPPFGESSYNEQFF TGTGCCAGCAGACCTCCCTTTGGGGAGAGCTCCTACAATGAGCAGTTCTTC
TRBJ2-3 TRBV7-3 . . CASSKEYSTDTQYF TGTGCCAGCAGCAAGGAGTATAGCACAGATACGCAGTATTTT
TRBJ1-1 TRBV18 . . CASSSTGNTEAFF TGTGCCAGCTCGTCGACAGGGAACACTGAAGCTTTCTTT
TRBJ2-1 TRBV30 . . CAWSISGDGEQFF TGTGCCTGGAGTATCTCGGGGGATGGTGAGCAGTTCTTC
TRBJ1-1 TRBV15 . TRBD1 CATSRDTGTGWGTEAFF TGTGCCACCAGCAGAGACACCGGGACAGGGTGGGGGACTGAAGCTTTCTTT
TRBJ2-3 TRBV4-2 . TRBD1 CASSQDRPDRGGNTQYF TGTGCCAGCAGCCAAGATCGGCCGGACAGGGGTGGGAATACGCAGTATTTT
TRBJ2-5 TRBV7-6 . TRBD2 CASSADGTSGIKTQYF TGTGCCAGCAGCGCGGACGGGACTAGTGGTATCAAGACCCAGTACTTC
TRBJ2-5 TRBV28 . TRBD1 CASAWGQAEAQYF TGTGCCAGCGCCTGGGGACAGGCTGAGGCCCAGTACTTC
TRBJ1-4 TRBV10-2 . . CASSVTGSVTTNEKLFF TGCGCCAGCAGCGTCACAGGGTCGGTGACCACTAATGAAAAACTGTTTTTT
TRBJ1-1 TRBV30 . . CAWSPGLPNTEAFF TGTGCCTGGAGTCCGGGACTACCGAACACTGAAGCTTTCTTT
TRBJ1-1 TRBV6-5 . . CASSEGRGTEAFF TGTGCCAGCAGCGAGGGTAGAGGCACTGAAGCTTTCTTT
TRBJ1-1 TRBV18 . . CASSPQRNTEAFF TGTGCCAGCTCACCACAGAGGAACACTGAAGCTTTCTTT
TRBJ1-1 TRBV25-1 . TRBD1 CASSASDRGFDTEAFF TGTGCCAGCAGCGCCTCGGACAGGGGGTTTGACACTGAAGCTTTCTTT
TRBJ2-5 TRBV10-3 . TRBD2 CAIRAGGGETQYF TGTGCCATCAGAGCGGGGGGAGGGGAGACCCAGTACTTC
TRBJ1-5 TRBV5-3 . . CARSLGGGNQPQHF TGTGCCAGAAGCTTAGGAGGGGGCAATCAGCCCCAGCATTTT
TRBJ2-2 TRBV18 . TRBD1 CASANLGLRTGNTGELFF TGTGCCAGCGCAAACCTGGGGCTGAGGACAGGAAACACCGGGGAGCTGTTTTTT
TRBJ1-2 TRBV5-1 . TRBD1 CASSLRDRGVSGYTF TGCGCCAGCAGCCTTCGGGACAGGGGTGTAAGCGGCTACACCTTC
TRBJ2-1 TRBV3-1/TRBV3-2 . TRBD1 CASSRRNGQAGGVYGEQFF TGTGCCAGCAGCCGAAGGAACGGACAGGCCGGCGGAGTGTACGGTGAGCAGTTCTTC
TRBJ1-1 TRBV7-9 few . CASSFGLSSVNTEAFF TGTGCCAGCAGCTTCGGACTCAGCTCCGTCAACACTGAAGCTTTCTTT
TRBJ2-3 TRBV6-5 . . CASSYSPPGRIDTQYF TGTGCCAGCAGTTACTCTCCCCCCGGGAGAATAGATACGCAGTATTTT
TRBJ1-2 TRBV30 . TRBD1 CAHSTGGDGYTF TGTGCCCATTCGACAGGGGGGGATGGCTACACCTTC
TRBJ2-3 TRBV2 . . CASSENWERTDTQYF TGTGCCAGCAGTGAAAACTGGGAGCGCACAGATACGCAGTATTTT
TRBJ2-7 TRBV6-6 few . CASVAGGGYEQYF TGTGCCAGCGTCGCCGGGGGTGGGTACGAGCAGTACTTC
TRBJ1-1 TRBV5-1 . . CASSLDSNTEAFF TGCGCCAGCAGCCTCGACAGCAACACTGAAGCTTTCTTT
TRBJ2-7 TRBV9 . . CASPGIGDNEQYF TGTGCCAGCCCCGGGATCGGAGACAACGAGCAGTACTTC
TRBJ2-2 TRBV9 . TRBD2 CASSVGSSGNTGELFF TGTGCCAGCAGCGTAGGGTCTAGCGGTAACACCGGGGAGCTGTTTTTT
TRBJ1-1 TRBV28 . . CASSTHGREGAEAFF TGTGCCAGCAGTACTCACGGAAGGGAGGGCGCTGAAGCTTTCTTT
TRBJ2-2 TRBV7-9 . TRBD1 CASSLGQGLTGELFF TGTGCCAGCAGCCTAGGACAGGGGCTCACCGGGGAGCTGTTTTTT
TRBJ1-5 TRBV5-4 once . CASSSGMSNQPQHF TGTGCCAGCAGCTCGGGGATGAGCAATCAGCCCCAGCATTTT
TRBJ1-6 TRBV5-4 . . CASSPSTDSPLHF TGTGCCAGCAGCCCGAGTACGGATTCACCCCTCCACTTT
TRBJ1-1 TRBV2 . . CASSGRQNTEAFF TGTGCCAGCAGCGGAAGACAGAACACTGAAGCTTTCTTT